The rows below give T cell receptor beta chains drawn from one sample of a study of cytomegalovirus exposure and HLA in healthy donors. Method: immunoSEQ multiplex PCR; TCRdb's copy keeps in-frame clones and lacks some. The sample has more than 150,000 clones, 82% seen once. Material: PBMCs. The receptors originated from a man aged 40-49 years in good health and CMV-seronegative. The CDR3 runs from the conserved cysteine through the conserved F or W.

V gene: TRBV30; J gene: TRBJ1-4; CDR3 protein: CAWSQYTVNEKLFF
V gene: TRBV19; J gene: TRBJ1-1; CDR3 protein: CASSIWGRGPNTEAFF
V gene: TRBV4-2; J gene: TRBJ2-3; CDR3 protein: CASSQGPAGGLSGDTQYF
V gene: TRBV7-8; J gene: TRBJ1-2; CDR3 protein: CASSSQVPTEGRGLYGYTF
V gene: TRBV5-1; J gene: TRBJ2-5; CDR3 protein: CASSATGGPFQETQYF
V gene: TRBV7-2; J gene: TRBJ2-2; CDR3 protein: CASSLVYRQGIGELFF
V gene: TRBV5-6; J gene: TRBJ1-6; CDR3 protein: CATRTGAYNSPLHF
V gene: TRBV29-1; J gene: TRBJ2-1; CDR3 protein: CSVAPGGLGAKQQFF
V gene: TRBV28; J gene: TRBJ1-1; CDR3 protein: CASSLRDRGTEAFF
V gene: TRBV30; J gene: TRBJ2-3; CDR3 protein: CAWSRTGGGEDTQYF